This T cell receptor beta chain was found in a study of blood T cell repertoires in COVID-19. Across the whole study: Both acute and convalescent COVID-19 samples were obtained from the United States, Italy and Spain.

The V segment lost 3 bases and the J segment 6 bases; nucleotides outside the gene matches: 8. Germline V lookup: CDR1 MGHRA, CDR2 YSYEKL. This CDR3 is 18 amino acids long. Original handling: Nucleated cell number was recorded as an estimate derived from reference gene primer amplification. The table came from immunoSEQ multiplex PCR; TCRdb's copy has only in-frame clones and leaves some out. From that table come the V and J calls and clone size; the DNA was used to work out D and trimming. This table holds about 270,000 clones, around nine tenths found once. This clone was counted a few times. The sequencing input was peripheral blood. The clonotype originates from a man in his forties with active or convalescent COVID-19. The chain combines TRBV4-1 with TRBJ2-2, with 15 bases fitting TRBD2. Written as DNA, the CDR3 is TGCGCCAGCAGCCATCCCGGACTAGCGGGGGGGCGTCCCGGGGAGCTGTTTTTT. It is translated as CASSHPGLAGGRPGELFF.